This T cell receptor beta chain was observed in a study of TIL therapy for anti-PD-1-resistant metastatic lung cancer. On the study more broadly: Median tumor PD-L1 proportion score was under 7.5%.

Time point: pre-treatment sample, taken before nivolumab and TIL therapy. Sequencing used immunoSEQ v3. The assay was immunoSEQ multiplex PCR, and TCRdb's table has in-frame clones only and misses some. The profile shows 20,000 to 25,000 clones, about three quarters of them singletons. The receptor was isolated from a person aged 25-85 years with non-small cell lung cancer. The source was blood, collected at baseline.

The CDR3 region is CASSFQVDTEAFF. The CDR3 DNA follows: TGTGCCAGCAGCTTTCAGGTAGACACTGAAGCTTTCTTT. The chain carries TRBV9 and TRBJ1-1; D is unclear. Trimming removed 4 bases at V and 3 bases at J, with 10 bases between. Germline V lookup: CDR1 SGDLS, CDR2 YYNGEE. The CDR3 is 13 amino acids.